Below, one TCR beta chain is given with its context. Its target antigen remains unknown. The input lacks base qualities; no much larger clone sits a single base away. The data stem from a study of T-cell reconstitution after alpha-beta-depleted transplantation in children (dated by TCRdb to about 2016). With respect to the entire study: Using TCR repertoire profiling, the study quantitatively followed how T-cell immune reconstitution unfolded in children after TCRalphabeta/CD19-depleted allogeneic hematopoietic cell transplantation.

The germline V gene sets CDR1 to MDHEN and CDR2 to SYDVKM. Trimmed from V: 7 bases; trimmed from J: 4 bases; junction bases lacking a gene match: 6. Counted from cysteine to phenylalanine, this CDR3 has 14 amino acids. Only the CDR3 DNA stays, 42 bases, in frame from base 1. The library was made by PCR. The sequencing machine was an Illumina HiSeq 2500. TCR libraries were prepared with molecular barcoding, using unique molecular identifiers to normalize TCRbeta repertoire quantification. TCRdb's own reprocessing of the public reads used fastp at Q25 and MiXCR and kept productive beta chains. Rows with a matching CDR3 protein are joined into one entry that keeps the most common DNA and genes. The sample table contains approximately 210,000 distinct CDR3 sequences; only one count was recorded for 13% to 15% of them. Over 10% of the sample comes from the top ten.

The specimen comprised PBMCs from the stem cell graft donor, sampled from the stem cell graft. The sequence was collected from a human donor who donated a stem cell graft to a child with acute lymphoblastic leukemia. The V and J segments used are TRBV28 and TRBJ2-3; the junction holds 9 bases that match TRBD2. The base sequence is TGTGCCAGCATTGAGGCGGGAGGGGCAGATACGCAGTATTTT. The encoded protein is CASIEAGGADTQYF.